This is a list of T cell receptor beta chains from one sample in a study of cytomegalovirus exposure and HLA in healthy donors. TCRdb's table, derived via immunoSEQ multiplex PCR, lists solely in-frame clones and lacks some. Among roughly 300,000 clones listed, roughly 88% were seen once. Material for sequencing was PBMCs. The receptors were gathered from a woman aged 18-35 years in good health and CMV-seronegative. Both conserved end residues are part of each CDR3. A D gene is named only where the DNA matches it firmly. Size values are once, few and many counts, or a class for expanded clones, and some rows have none.

DNA | CDR3 | J | D | size | V
TGTGCCTGGAGTCTAATCCTCTCGTCCGGCTCTGGAAACACCATATATTTT | CAWSLILSSGSGNTIYF | TRBJ1-3 | NA | NA | TRBV30
TGCGCCAGCAGCCAAGCGTGGGGGGAGAATCAGCCCCAGCATTTT | CASSQAWGENQPQHF | TRBJ1-5 | NA | NA | TRBV4-1
TGTGCCAGCAGTGAGGGGACACCCTTTACCTATGGCTACACCTTC | CASSEGTPFTYGYTF | TRBJ1-2 | NA | NA | TRBV25-1
TGTGCCAGCAGCTCCGTAAGGGAAGGGGGCTCCTACGAGCAGTACTTC | CASSSVREGGSYEQYF | TRBJ2-7 | NA | NA | TRBV5-5
TGCAGCGTTGGGGGACAGGGCTATGGCTACACCTTC | CSVGGQGYGYTF | TRBJ1-2 | TRBD1 | few | TRBV29-1
TGTGCCAGCAGAGGGGGACAGGTTTTTCAAGCTTTCTTT | CASRGGQVFQAFF | TRBJ1-1 | TRBD1 | NA | TRBV6-1
TGTGCCAGCAGTTATACAGGGGGCAGGGGCTACACCTTC | CASSYTGGRGYTF | TRBJ1-2 | TRBD1 | NA | TRBV6-5
TGTGCCAGCAGTCTATCGTTGCAGCCCCAGCATTTT | CASSLSLQPQHF | TRBJ1-5 | NA | NA | TRBV28
TGTGCCAGCAGCTTGGCTGGGGGGTACCAAGAGACCCAGTACTTC | CASSLAGGYQETQYF | TRBJ2-5 | NA | once | TRBV27
TGTGCCAGCAGCGTTATCACTAGGGTCGGCGAGCAGTACTTC | CASSVITRVGEQYF | TRBJ2-7 | NA | NA | TRBV6-1
TGTGCCATCTCGAGCGGGAGTACCTACAATGAGCAGTTCTTC | CAISSGSTYNEQFF | TRBJ2-1 | TRBD2 | NA | TRBV10-3
TGTGCCAGCAGCCAAGCGACAGGGGGCCCCTCCCACGAGCAGTACTTC | CASSQATGGPSHEQYF | TRBJ2-7 | TRBD1 | NA | TRBV4-2
TGTGCCAGCATCCCCAGGGCCCAGGGGCCTGAAGCTTTCTTT | CASIPRAQGPEAFF | TRBJ1-1 | NA | NA | TRBV6-6
TGCGCCAGCAGCGGAACAGGGGGTTATGCAGATACGCAGTATTTT | CASSGTGGYADTQYF | TRBJ2-3 | TRBD1 | NA | TRBV5-1
TGTGCCAGCAGCTCACAGGGTTTAGGTGAGCAGTTCTTC | CASSSQGLGEQFF | TRBJ2-1 | NA | few | TRBV7-3
TGTGCCAGCTGCACCTTGAGTTTTGATACGCAGTATTTT | CASCTLSFDTQYF | TRBJ2-3 | NA | NA | TRBV18
TGTGCCAGCAGCCAAGCCAATCCCACTGAAGCTTTCTTT | CASSQANPTEAFF | TRBJ1-1 | NA | NA | TRBV14
TGTGCCAGCAGCCGACAAAACACCGGGGAGCTGTTTTTT | CASSRQNTGELFF | TRBJ2-2 | NA | NA | TRBV28
TGTGCCAGCAGCGGCAGGGCCCATACCTCTGGAAACACCATATATTTT | CASSGRAHTSGNTIYF | TRBJ1-3 | NA | NA | TRBV5-8
TGTGCCAGCGGGGGGGGGACAGGACGTGGCTACACCTTC | CASGGGTGRGYTF | TRBJ1-2 | TRBD1 | NA | TRBV25-1
TGTGCCAGCAGCGTAAATAGCGGGAGATCCTACGAGCAGTACTTC | CASSVNSGRSYEQYF | TRBJ2-7 | TRBD2 | NA | TRBV9
TGTGCCAGCTCACCATTGGAGGGGACCTACGAGCAGTACTTC | CASSPLEGTYEQYF | TRBJ2-7 | NA | NA | TRBV18